The 2 T cell receptor beta chains given below trace back to one sample, sequenced in a study of blood T cell repertoires in COVID-19. The repertoire was sequenced with immunoSEQ multiplex PCR; TCRdb's copy has only in-frame clones and lacks some. The table shows a few hundred thousand clones, with 83% occurring only once. Sequencing was carried out using peripheral blood. These receptor sequences come from a woman in her 50s with acute or convalescent COVID-19.

Here the CDR3 DNA reads TGTGCCAGCAGACAGCGGCGCACAGATACGCAGTATTTT. Its protein is CASRQRRTDTQYF. The chain couples TRBV12-3 or TRBV12-4 to TRBJ2-3; the D gene is possibly TRBD2 (5 bases). CDR3 length: 13 amino acids. Trimming removed 6 bases from V and 1 base from J, with 8 bases in between.

J is TRBJ1-2 and V is TRBV28, with TRBD1 matching over 11 bases. Germline V gene sequence: CDR1 MDHEN, CDR2 SYDVKM. The trim removed 5 bases at V and 7 bases at J, leaving 9 bases unmatched. This CDR3 has 15 amino acids. The chain's CDR3 is CASSERTGGASGYTF. As DNA, the CDR3 is TGTGCCAGCAGTGAAAGGACAGGGGGCGCGTCTGGCTACACCTTC.